The 14 T cell receptor beta chains presented below share a single source sample, sequenced in a study of blood T cell repertoires in COVID-19. Data came from immunoSEQ multiplex PCR; TCRdb stores just in-frame clones and leaves some out. The sample lists about 36,000 clones, about 88% seen once, with 2% to 2.5% in the top ten. The specimen sequenced was peripheral blood. These receptors all stem from a human donor in a cohort sampled during active COVID-19.

The chain carries TRBV6-1 and TRBJ1-5, with a tentative D call TRBD1 (5 bases). Trimming left V 3 bases short and J 7 bases short, with 16 bases between. Per germline, CDR1 MNHNS and CDR2 SASEGT. This CDR3 has 15 amino acids. CDR3 loop: CASSEVGGMRQPQHF. The CDR3 DNA is TGTGCCAGCAGTGAGGTGGGGGGAATGCGGCAGCCCCAGCATTTT.

This sequence joins TRBV24-1 and TRBJ2-3; 9 bases agree with TRBD2. Germline CDR1 reads KGHDR; CDR2 reads SFDVKD. V shed 6 bases, J shed 1 base, and the junction held 4 bases outside the gene matches. The CDR3 contains 15 residues. The CDR3 is CATSRASGGTDTQYF. CDR3 DNA sequence: TGTGCCACCAGTCGGGCTAGCGGGGGCACAGATACGCAGTATTTT.

The CDR3 region is CASRGQEAYEQYF. DNA for the CDR3: TGCGCCAGCAGGGGACAGGAAGCCTACGAGCAGTACTTC. The V and J genes are TRBV10-2 and TRBJ2-7; the match to TRBD1 covers 8 bases. This CDR3 has 13 amino acids. CDR1 is WSHSY, CDR2 SAAADI, per germline. V was pared by 6 bases and J by 2 bases, with 3 bases of the junction left unmatched.

The V gene is TRBV15, the J gene TRBJ2-7; weak D call: TRBD1 (6 bases). This CDR3 has 15 amino acids. Trimming removed 0 bases from V and 2 bases from J, with 11 bases in between. Per the germline V gene, CDR1 is LNHNV and CDR2 is YYDKDF (reference sequence). The CDR3 here is CATSRDYGGPYEQYF. The CDR3 nucleotides read TGTGCCACCAGCAGAGATTATGGGGGCCCCTACGAGCAGTACTTC.

The chain joins TRBV5-6 to TRBJ2-7, with a weak D call TRBD2 (6 bases). The CDR3 consists of 15 residues. V lost 4 bases to trimming and J lost 6 bases, with 20 bases between them. Germline lookup yields CDR1 SGHDT and CDR2 YYEEEE. CDR3 sequence: CASSPWGGAASEQYF. CDR3 nucleotides: TGTGCCAGCAGCCCCTGGGGAGGAGCAGCCTCCGAGCAGTACTTC.

The rearrangement joins TRBV13 to TRBJ1-2, with D perhaps matching TRBD1 (5 bases). This CDR3 has 12 residues. The V gene's germline CDR1 is PRHDT and CDR2 FYEKMQ (reference sequence). V lost 5 bases, J lost 8 bases, and 12 bases lay in between. CDR3 residues: CASSLRQWGYTF. For the CDR3, the DNA is TGTGCCAGCAGCCTCCGACAGTGGGGCTACACCTTC.

V and J are TRBV29-1 and TRBJ1-4; a weak D match, TRBD1 (5 bases). Germline V lookup: CDR1 SQVTM, CDR2 ANQGSEA. This CDR3 has 15 residues. Trimming removed 5 bases from V and 0 bases from J, with 13 bases in between. This CDR3 reads CSVRPQGATNEKLFF. The CDR3 DNA sequence: TGCAGCGTTAGACCTCAGGGTGCAACTAATGAAAAACTGTTTTTT. The full variable domain, with the rest looked up from reference TRBV29-1 and TRBJ1-4, is SAVISQKPSRDICQRGTSLTIQCQVDSQVTMMFWYRQQPGQSLTLIATANQGSEATYESGFVIDKFPISRPNLTFSTLTVSNMSPEDSSIYLCSVRPQGATNEKLFFGSGTQLSVL.

The J gene is TRBJ1-1, the V gene TRBV19; TRBD1 matches at 10 bases. This CDR3 is 14 amino acids long. Germline CDR1 reads LNHDA; CDR2 reads SQIVND (reference sequence). The junction had 5 bases not matched to a gene; V was cut back by 6 bases and J by 4 bases. The CDR3 spells CASRVGTGATEAFF. As DNA, the CDR3 is TGTGCCAGTAGAGTAGGGACAGGGGCCACTGAAGCTTTCTTT.

The CDR3 DNA follows: TGTGCCAGCAGCCCGCGACAGCAGCGGGGGAGGGTCTACAATGAGCAGTTCTTC. Its protein product is CASSPRQQRGRVYNEQFF. The V and J genes are TRBV28 and TRBJ2-1; 8 bases are shared with TRBD2. This CDR3 is 18 amino acids long. Germline trimming cut 6 bases from V and 3 bases from J; bases unmatched to any gene: 16. CDR1 and CDR2 from the germline V gene are MDHEN and SYDVKM.

The chain is built from TRBV12-2 and TRBJ2-7; the table's D call, TRBD1, has no DNA check behind it. TRBV12-2 is flagged as a pseudogene. This CDR3 is 16 amino acids long. In DNA form, the CDR3 reads TGTGCAAGTCGCTTAATAGGTTGGGGGCCATCCTACGAGCAGTACTTC. Protein: CASRLIGWGPSYEQYF.

The chain joins TRBV5-5 to TRBJ1-2; no firm D call. This CDR3 region has 15 residues. Germline V gene data show CDR1 as SGHKS and CDR2 as YYEKEE (reference sequence). V lost 4 bases and J lost 6, with 19 bases in between. In DNA form, the CDR3 reads TGTGCCAGCAGCCAAGAAGGGTGGTCGAGGGATGGCTACACCTTC. Its translation is CASSQEGWSRDGYTF.

The J gene is TRBJ2-7, the V gene TRBV27; the match to TRBD1 covers 10 bases. Trimming cost V 6 bases and J 4 bases; bases outside gene matches: 12. CDR3 length: 16 amino acids. The V gene's germline CDR1 is MNHEY and CDR2 SMNVEV (reference sequence). The CDR3 here is CASSPNRGTGVYEQYF. Written as DNA, the CDR3 is TGTGCCAGCAGCCCAAACAGAGGGACAGGGGTTTACGAGCAGTACTTC.

The chain carries TRBV27 and TRBJ2-5; possibly TRBD1 for D (5 bases). The germline V gene encodes CDR1 MNHEY and CDR2 SMNVEV (reference sequence). The CDR3 covers 14 residues. V was pared by 3 bases and J by 1 base, with 9 bases between. The CDR3 DNA is TGTGCCAGCAGTTTTGGGGCTCCCCAAGAGACCCAGTACTTC. Translating it yields CASSFGAPQETQYF.

V and J are TRBV7-9 and TRBJ1-6; 8 nucleotides match TRBD1. Germline assignment: CDR1 SEHNR and CDR2 FQNEAQ (reference sequence). The CDR3 sequence is 14 residues long. V lost 3 bases to trimming and J lost 7 bases; unmatched junction nucleotides: 2. CDR3 sequence: CASSLDRENSPLHF. CDR3 sequence (DNA): TGTGCCAGCAGCTTGGACAGGGAAAATTCACCCCTCCACTTT.